This TCR beta chain was documented in a study of T cell responses to AZD1222 COVID-19 vaccine. Profiling relied on immunoSEQ multiplex PCR, and the TCRdb table lists in-frame clones only, not all of them. Among roughly 110,000 clones listed, less than 95% were seen once. The CDR3 totals 16 residues. Germline V gives CDR1 MNHEY, CDR2 SMNVEV (reference sequence). Trimming at V came to 6 bases and at J to 4 bases, leaving 13 bases not matched to a gene. For this clone: The antigen remains undetermined.

Overall study results and limits: Mostly white British, mostly female donors; authors suggested clonal diversity may be underestimated. Two AZD1222 administrations were followed by greater Spike-specific TCR breadth and depth. The number of AZD1222 recipients seropositive at baseline was only five or six. CD4 TCRs associated with vaccination spanned spike, dominating at 160-218 and 743-854.

Source: peripheral blood, taken 28 days after the second AZD1222 dose. V and J are TRBV27 and TRBJ2-7; 9 bases line up with TRBD2. The TCR comes from an adult who received the AZD1222 COVID-19 vaccine. The CDR3 reads CASSRNGASGAYEQYF. DNA for the CDR3: TGTGCCAGCAGCCGAAACGGGGCTAGCGGGGCTTACGAGCAGTACTTC.